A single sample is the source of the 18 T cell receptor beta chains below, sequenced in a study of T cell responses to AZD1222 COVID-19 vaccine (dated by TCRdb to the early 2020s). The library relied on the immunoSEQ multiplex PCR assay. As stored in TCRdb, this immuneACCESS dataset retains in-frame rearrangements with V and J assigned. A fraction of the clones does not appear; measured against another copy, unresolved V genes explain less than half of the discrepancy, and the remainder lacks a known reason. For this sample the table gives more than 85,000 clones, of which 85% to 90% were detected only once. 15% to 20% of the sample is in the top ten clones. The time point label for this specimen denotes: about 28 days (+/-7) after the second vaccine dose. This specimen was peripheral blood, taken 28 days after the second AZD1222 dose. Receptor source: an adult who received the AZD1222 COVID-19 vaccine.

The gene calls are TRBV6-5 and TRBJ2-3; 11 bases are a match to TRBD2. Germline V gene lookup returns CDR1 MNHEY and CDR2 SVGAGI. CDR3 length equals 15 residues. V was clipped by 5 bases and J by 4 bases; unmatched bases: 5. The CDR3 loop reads CASSPRTSGPDTQYF. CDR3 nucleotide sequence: TGTGCCAGCAGTCCCCGGACTAGCGGGCCAGATACGCAGTATTTT.

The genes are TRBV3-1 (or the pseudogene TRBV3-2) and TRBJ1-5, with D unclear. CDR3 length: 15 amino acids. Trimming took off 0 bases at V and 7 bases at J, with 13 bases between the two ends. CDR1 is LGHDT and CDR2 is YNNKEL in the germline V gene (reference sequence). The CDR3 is CASSQDRRREQPQHF. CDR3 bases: TGTGCCAGCAGCCAAGATCGTAGGCGGGAACAGCCCCAGCATTTT.

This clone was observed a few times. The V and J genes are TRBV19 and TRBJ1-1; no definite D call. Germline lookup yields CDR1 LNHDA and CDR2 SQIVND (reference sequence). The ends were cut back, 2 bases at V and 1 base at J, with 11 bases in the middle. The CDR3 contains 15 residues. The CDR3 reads CASSIYPGSNTEAFF. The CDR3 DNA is TGTGCCAGTAGTATATACCCCGGATCGAACACTGAAGCTTTCTTT. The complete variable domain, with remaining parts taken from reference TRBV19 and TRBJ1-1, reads DGGITQSPKYLFRKEGQNVTLSCEQNLNHDAMYWYRQDPGQGLRLIYYSQIVNDFQKGDIAEGYSVSREKKESFPLTVTSAQKNPTAFYLCASSIYPGSNTEAFFGQGTRLTVV.

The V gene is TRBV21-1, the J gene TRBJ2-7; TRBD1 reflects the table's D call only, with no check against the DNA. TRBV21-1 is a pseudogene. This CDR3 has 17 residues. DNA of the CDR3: TGTGCCAGCAGCAAAAAACGACAGATGGGACAGGAAAACGAGCAGTACTTC. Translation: CASSKKRQMGQENEQYF.

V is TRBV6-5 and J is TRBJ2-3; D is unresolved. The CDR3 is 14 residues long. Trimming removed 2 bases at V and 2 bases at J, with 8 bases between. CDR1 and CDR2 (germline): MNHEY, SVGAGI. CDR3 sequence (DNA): TGTGCCAGCAGTTACAGCCCGATCACAGATACGCAGTATTTT. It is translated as CASSYSPITDTQYF.

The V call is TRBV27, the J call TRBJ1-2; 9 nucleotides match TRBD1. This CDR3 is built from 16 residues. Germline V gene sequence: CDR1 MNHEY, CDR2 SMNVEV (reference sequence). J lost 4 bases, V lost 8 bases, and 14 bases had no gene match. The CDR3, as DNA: TGTGCCAGCTCTTTTAGGCCCCCGGGACAGGGCTATGGCTACACCTTC. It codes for CASSFRPPGQGYGYTF.

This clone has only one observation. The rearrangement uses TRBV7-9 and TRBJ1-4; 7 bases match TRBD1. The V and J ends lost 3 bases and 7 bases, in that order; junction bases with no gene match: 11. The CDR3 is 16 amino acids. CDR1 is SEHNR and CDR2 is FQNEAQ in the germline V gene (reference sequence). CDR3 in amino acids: CASSFKPGTELEKLFF. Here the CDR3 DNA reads TGTGCCAGCAGCTTTAAACCCGGGACAGAGCTTGAAAAACTGTTTTTT.

The CDR3 protein is CASRAGTEPYQPQHF. CDR3 sequence (DNA): TGTGCCAGCAGGGCCGGGACAGAACCCTATCAGCCCCAGCATTTT. The V gene is TRBV2, the J gene TRBJ1-5; 7 nucleotides match TRBD1. This CDR3 is 15 amino acids long. Germline V gives CDR1 SNHLY, CDR2 FYNNEI. J was trimmed by 5 bases and V by 6 bases; bases with no gene match: 10.

In nucleotides, the CDR3 is TGTGCCAGCAGATTCGGACAGTTCGACGAGCAGTACTTC. Translated, it gives CASRFGQFDEQYF. The genes are TRBV6-5 and TRBJ2-7; possible D gene TRBD1, 6 bases. The CDR3 sequence is 13 residues long. Trimming took off 6 bases at V and 5 bases at J, with 14 bases between the two ends. Germline V gene lookup returns CDR1 MNHEY and CDR2 SVGAGI.

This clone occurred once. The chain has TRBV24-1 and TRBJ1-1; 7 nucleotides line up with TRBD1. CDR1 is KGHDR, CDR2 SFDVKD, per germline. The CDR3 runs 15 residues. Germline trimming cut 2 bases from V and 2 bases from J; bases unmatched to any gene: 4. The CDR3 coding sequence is TGTGCCACCAGTGATTCCGGGACAGCAAACACTGAAGCTTTCTTT. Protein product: CATSDSGTANTEAFF.

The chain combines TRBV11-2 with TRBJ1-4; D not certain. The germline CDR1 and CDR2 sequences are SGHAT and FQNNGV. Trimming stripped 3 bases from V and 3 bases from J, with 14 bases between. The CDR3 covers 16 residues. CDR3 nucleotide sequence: TGTGCCAGCAGCTTGGTCGGGCGAGTGGCTAATGAAAAACTGTTTTTT. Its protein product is CASSLVGRVANEKLFF.

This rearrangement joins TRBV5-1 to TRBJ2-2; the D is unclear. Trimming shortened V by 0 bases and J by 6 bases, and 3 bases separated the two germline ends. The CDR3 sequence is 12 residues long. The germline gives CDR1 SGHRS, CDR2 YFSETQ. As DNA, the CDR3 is TGCGCCAGCAGCTTGGAAGCCGGGGAGCTGTTTTTT. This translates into CASSLEAGELFF.

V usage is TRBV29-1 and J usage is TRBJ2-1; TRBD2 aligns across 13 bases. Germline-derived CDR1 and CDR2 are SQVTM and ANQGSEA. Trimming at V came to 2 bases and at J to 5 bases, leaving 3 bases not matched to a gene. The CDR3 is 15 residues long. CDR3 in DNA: TGCAGCGTTGAACCCGGGACTAGCGGGGACAATGAGCAGTTCTTC. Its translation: CSVEPGTSGDNEQFF.

For the CDR3, the DNA is TGCGCCAGCAGCTTGGACGGGGGGGATCAGCCCCAGCATTTT. Translated, it gives CASSLDGGDQPQHF. V and J are TRBV5-1 and TRBJ1-5; D possibly corresponds to TRBD1 (5 bases). Per the germline V gene, CDR1 is SGHRS and CDR2 is YFSETQ. The germline V and J ends were trimmed by 0 bases and 5 bases, with 9 bases remaining between them. The CDR3 runs 14 residues.

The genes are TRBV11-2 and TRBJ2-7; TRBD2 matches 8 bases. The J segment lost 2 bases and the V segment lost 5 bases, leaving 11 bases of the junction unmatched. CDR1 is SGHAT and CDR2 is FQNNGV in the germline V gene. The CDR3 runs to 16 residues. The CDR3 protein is CASSQWTGGSPYEQYF. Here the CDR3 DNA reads TGTGCCAGCAGCCAATGGACGGGAGGGAGCCCCTACGAGCAGTACTTC.

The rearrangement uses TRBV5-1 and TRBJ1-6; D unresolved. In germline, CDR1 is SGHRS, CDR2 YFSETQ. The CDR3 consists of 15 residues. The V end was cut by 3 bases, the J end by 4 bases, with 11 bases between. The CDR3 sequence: CASSSSGSYNSPLHF. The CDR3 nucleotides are TGCGCCAGCAGCTCCTCAGGATCGTATAATTCACCCCTCCACTTT.

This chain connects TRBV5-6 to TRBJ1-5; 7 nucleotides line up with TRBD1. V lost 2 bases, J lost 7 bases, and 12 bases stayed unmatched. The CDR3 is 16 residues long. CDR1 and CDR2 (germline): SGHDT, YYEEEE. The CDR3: CASSFFGQGVDQPQHF. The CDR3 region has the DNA TGTGCCAGCAGCTTCTTTGGGCAGGGGGTTGACCAGCCCCAGCATTTT.

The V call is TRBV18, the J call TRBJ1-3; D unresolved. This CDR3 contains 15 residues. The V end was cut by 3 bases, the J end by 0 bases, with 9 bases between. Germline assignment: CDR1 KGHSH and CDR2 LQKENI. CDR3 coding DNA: TGTGCCAGCTCACCCCGGGTTATCTCTGGAAACACCATATATTTT. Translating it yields CASSPRVISGNTIYF.